The 4 T cell receptor beta chains listed next were all sequenced from one sample in a study of OX40 agonist ivuxolimab in advanced cancers. The protocol used for the library was the immunoSEQ multiplex PCR assay. Imported from immuneACCESS, the table was reduced by TCRdb to in-frame sequences with V and J called. These copies leave out some clones; in studies compared against another copy, an unresolved V gene accounts for under half, and the cause of the remainder is not known. The sample table holds about 69,000 clones, of which more than 70% were seen once. The top ten clonotypes cover around 2.3% of the sample. Here the sequenced sample was CD4+ or CD8+ T cells sorted from blood, taken in a trial of the OX40 agonist ivuxolimab. These receptors were obtained from an adult with an advanced solid tumor such as melanoma, head and neck, liver or kidney cancer.

The V call is TRBV5-4, the J call TRBJ2-7, with 9 bases fitting TRBD2. The CDR3 has 16 residues. V gave up 2 bases and J gave up 7 bases; unmatched junction bases: 13. CDR1 and CDR2 (germline): SGHNT, YYREEE (reference sequence). CDR3 coding DNA: TGTGCCAGCAGCTTTTCCGGGGGCGGGAGGGCACGGGAGCAGTACTTC. It translates to CASSFSGGGRAREQYF.

The rearrangement uses TRBV7-9 and TRBJ2-7; 9 nucleotides align to TRBD1. The CDR3 extends over 14 amino acids. Looked up from germline, CDR1 is SEHNR and CDR2 is FQNEAQ (reference sequence). The V segment lost 5 bases and the J segment 2 bases; nucleotides outside the gene matches: 4. The CDR3: CASSLRQGAYEQYF. CDR3 DNA sequence: TGTGCCAGCAGCCTTCGACAGGGGGCCTACGAGCAGTACTTC.

This clone was seen only once. The genes are TRBV6-6 and TRBJ1-2, with TRBD1 identical over 7 bases. Germline V gene sequence: CDR1 MNHNY, CDR2 SVGAGI (reference sequence). Trimming removed 5 bases from V and 8 bases from J; junction bases left unmatched: 14. This CDR3 is 15 amino acids long. The CDR3 coding sequence is TGTGCCAGCAGTCCAGGACAGGTCGGTCCTAGCGGCTACACCTTC. Its translation: CASSPGQVGPSGYTF.

The chain recombines TRBV29-1 with TRBJ1-2, with D maybe TRBD1 (6 bases). CDR3 length: 15 amino acids. Germline V lookup: CDR1 SQVTM, CDR2 ANQGSEA. The ends were cut back, 7 bases at V and 0 bases at J, with 18 bases in the middle. The chain's CDR3 is CSADRQGISNYGYTF. Here the CDR3 DNA reads TGCAGCGCCGACCGGCAGGGGATCTCTAACTATGGCTACACCTTC.